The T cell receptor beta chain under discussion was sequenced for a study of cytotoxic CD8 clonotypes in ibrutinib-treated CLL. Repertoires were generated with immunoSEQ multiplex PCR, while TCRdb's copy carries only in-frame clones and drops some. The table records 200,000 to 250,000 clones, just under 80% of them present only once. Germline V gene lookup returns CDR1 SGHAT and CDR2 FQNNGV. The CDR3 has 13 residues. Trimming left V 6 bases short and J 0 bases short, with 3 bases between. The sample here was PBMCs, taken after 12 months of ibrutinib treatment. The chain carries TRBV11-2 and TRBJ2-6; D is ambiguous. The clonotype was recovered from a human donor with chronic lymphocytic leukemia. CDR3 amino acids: CASRFSGANVLTF. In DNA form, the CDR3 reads TGTGCCAGCAGGTTCTCTGGGGCCAACGTCCTGACTTTC.